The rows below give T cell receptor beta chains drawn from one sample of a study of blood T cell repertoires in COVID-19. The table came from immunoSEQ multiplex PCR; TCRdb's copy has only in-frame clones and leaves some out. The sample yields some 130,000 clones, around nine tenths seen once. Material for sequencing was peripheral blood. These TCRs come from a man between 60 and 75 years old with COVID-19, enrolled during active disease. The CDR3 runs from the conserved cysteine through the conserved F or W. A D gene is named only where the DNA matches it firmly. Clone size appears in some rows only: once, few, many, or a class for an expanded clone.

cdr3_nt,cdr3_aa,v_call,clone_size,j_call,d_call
TGTGCCAGCAGCCTCTGGGGCCGAAAGACAGGCCCAAACTATGGCTACACCTTC,CASSLWGRKTGPNYGYTF,TRBV7-8,.,TRBJ1-2,.
TGTGCCATCAGTGACACCAAGGCAGGGGTCAATCAGCCCCAGCATTTT,CAISDTKAGVNQPQHF,TRBV10-3,.,TRBJ1-5,.
TGTGCCAGCAGTACCGGGACTGGACCAATGGCTTTCTTT,CASSTGTGPMAFF,TRBV6-5,.,TRBJ1-1,.
TGTGCCAGCAGCGCCGGGACAGGGGATGAAAAACTGTTTTTT,CASSAGTGDEKLFF,TRBV9,.,TRBJ1-4,TRBD1
TGTGCCAGTAGAGGGACAGGAGACGAACCTAACTATGGCTACACCTTC,CASRGTGDEPNYGYTF,TRBV19,.,TRBJ1-2,TRBD1
TGCAGCGTTGAGATCGGGAATGGCTACACCTTC,CSVEIGNGYTF,TRBV29-1,.,TRBJ1-2,.
TGTGCCTGGAGTCTCCGGGACAGGGGGCTCCGGGTCTACCAGAACACTGAAGCTTTCTTT,CAWSLRDRGLRVYQNTEAFF,TRBV30,.,TRBJ1-1,TRBD1
TGTGCCAGCTTGCTCGACGGGAGCTCCTATAATTCACCCCTCCACTTT,CASLLDGSSYNSPLHF,TRBV2,.,TRBJ1-6,.
TGTGCCAGCAGCCAAGTTACGGGGGAGGGCGAGCAGTACTTC,CASSQVTGEGEQYF,TRBV4-2,.,TRBJ2-7,TRBD2
TGTGCCAGCAGGCCAGGACAGTTGAACACCGGGGAGCTGTTTTTT,CASRPGQLNTGELFF,TRBV6-5,.,TRBJ2-2,.
TGTGCCAGTAATCGAGGACAGGGGGCGAATGGCTACACCTTC,CASNRGQGANGYTF,TRBV19,.,TRBJ1-2,TRBD1
TGTGCCAGCAGTTATGGCCACTCCTACGAGCAGTACTTC,CASSYGHSYEQYF,TRBV6-5,once,TRBJ2-7,.
TGTGCCAGCAGTAAACAGGGAATCCAAAGGAAACTGTTTTTT,CASSKQGIQRKLFF,TRBV28,.,TRBJ1-4,.
TGTGCCAGCAGCGTCACATACTTC,CASSVTYF,TRBV9,.,TRBJ2-7,.
TGTGCCAGCAGCCATTGGTTCGGGGGCACAGATACGCAGTATTTT,CASSHWFGGTDTQYF,TRBV3-1/TRBV3-2,.,TRBJ2-3,.
TGTGCCACCAGCAGAGATCTGGCGGCTGGGGCCAACGTCCTGACTTTC,CATSRDLAAGANVLTF,TRBV15,.,TRBJ2-6,.
TGTGCCAGTAGTATAGCAACGAGACAGGGGGCTGAAGCTTTCTTT,CASSIATRQGAEAFF,TRBV19,.,TRBJ1-1,TRBD1
TGTGCCAGTAGTATACCGGGACAGAAAGCTTTCTTT,CASSIPGQKAFF,TRBV19,few,TRBJ1-1,TRBD1
TGTGCCAGCAGACTACAGGGGGCTCGGCAAGAGACCCAGTACTTC,CASRLQGARQETQYF,TRBV6-5,.,TRBJ2-5,TRBD1
TGTGCCAGCAGTTTAATGGGGAGAGATACGCAGTATTTT,CASSLMGRDTQYF,TRBV12-3/TRBV12-4,once,TRBJ2-3,.
TGTGCCAGCAGCTTGACGGGGGGGGCAGAGACCCAGTACTTC,CASSLTGGAETQYF,TRBV7-2,.,TRBJ2-5,TRBD2
TGTGCCAGCGGACCGGGGGGACTAGCGGGGTTTGATACGCAGTATTTT,CASGPGGLAGFDTQYF,TRBV9,.,TRBJ2-3,TRBD2
TGTGCCAGCAGCTTAGTGGCGGGAGTCCGGGATGGCTACACCTTC,CASSLVAGVRDGYTF,TRBV7-2,.,TRBJ1-2,.
TGTGCCACCTCGAAGGGAGGGTCTGAAGCTTTCTTT,CATSKGGSEAFF,TRBV12-3/TRBV12-4,.,TRBJ1-1,.
TGTGCCAGCAGATTCGGTGGGACAGGGGGAAGCGGGGAGCTGTTTTTT,CASRFGGTGGSGELFF,TRBV5-4,.,TRBJ2-2,TRBD1
TGTGCCAGCAGTTGGACCGGGACAGGGATCGACGAGCAGTACTTC,CASSWTGTGIDEQYF,TRBV27,.,TRBJ2-7,TRBD1
TGTGCCAGCAGTTTTCCGGGGAAGGAAAAACTGTTTTTT,CASSFPGKEKLFF,TRBV12-3/TRBV12-4,.,TRBJ1-4,.
TGTGCCAGCAGCTTAGCCAAGGGACAGGGAACCTCCTACGAGCAGTACTTC,CASSLAKGQGTSYEQYF,TRBV7-6,.,TRBJ2-7,TRBD1
TGCGCCAGCAGCTTGGACCCGAGGGGGTATACTGAAGCTTTCTTT,CASSLDPRGYTEAFF,TRBV5-1,.,TRBJ1-1,.
TGTGCCAGCAGTTATCGGGGGAACACTGAAGCTTTCTTT,CASSYRGNTEAFF,TRBV27,once,TRBJ1-1,.
TGTGCCACAGTTCCCACGACAGGGCAGGAGACCCAGTACTTC,CATVPTTGQETQYF,TRBV21-1,.,TRBJ2-5,.
TGTGCCAGCTCACCCCCCGGGACACCATCTGGAAACACCATATATTTT,CASSPPGTPSGNTIYF,TRBV18,.,TRBJ1-3,.
TGTGCCAGCAGCTTGGCCGGACATTCTGGAAACACCATATATTTT,CASSLAGHSGNTIYF,TRBV5-5,.,TRBJ1-3,.
TGTGCCAGCAGCGTAGACGATGGGACAGGCAGCTCTGGAAACACCATATATTTT,CASSVDDGTGSSGNTIYF,TRBV9,.,TRBJ1-3,TRBD1
TGTGCCAGCAGTGAATCTCCCGGGACAGGGGTTGAAAAACTGTTTTTT,CASSESPGTGVEKLFF,TRBV25-1,.,TRBJ1-4,TRBD1
TGTGCCACCAGCGGAAGAAGGGGATCACCCCTCCACTTT,CATSGRRGSPLHF,TRBV15,.,TRBJ1-6,.
TGTGCCATCAGTGAGGGGTTAGCGGCCCAAGAGACCCAGTACTTC,CAISEGLAAQETQYF,TRBV10-3,.,TRBJ2-5,.
TGTGCCTGGTCCGAGATAGGAAACACCATATATTTT,CAWSEIGNTIYF,TRBV30,.,TRBJ1-3,.
TGTGCCAGCAGCTTAGACAGGGCCAGCCTCCACTTT,CASSLDRASLHF,TRBV5-6,.,TRBJ1-6,TRBD1
TGCAGTGCTAGCACTGGAAACACCATATATTTT,CSASTGNTIYF,TRBV20-1,.,TRBJ1-3,.
TGCGCCAGCAGCTTGACCCCCATTGAGGCTGGAAACACCATATATTTT,CASSLTPIEAGNTIYF,TRBV5-1,.,TRBJ1-3,.